The sequence of this T cell receptor (beta chain) was determined in a study of blood T cell repertoires in COVID-19. Study context: The cDNA or gDNA used as material had been derived from T cells, B-cell-depleted T cells, or PBMCs.

Looked up from germline, CDR1 is SGHRS and CDR2 is YFSETQ. There are 15 residues in the CDR3. J gave up 4 bases and V 4 bases, and 6 bases lay outside the gene matches. In its sample, this clone was seen a few times. Method: immunoSEQ multiplex PCR; TCRdb's copy keeps in-frame clones and lacks some. The sample has 300,000 or so clones, 86% seen once. Sequenced input: peripheral blood. J is TRBJ2-2 and V is TRBV5-1; 8 nucleotides agree with TRBD1. The sequence derives from a woman aged 50 to 65 with acute or convalescent COVID-19. CDR3 bases: TGCGCCAGCAGCGATCAGGGGGCGGGCACCGGGGAGCTGTTTTTT. Its protein is CASSDQGAGTGELFF.